This passage covers 32 T cell receptor beta chains from one sample sequenced in a study of blood T cell repertoires in COVID-19. Libraries were prepared by immunoSEQ multiplex PCR; TCRdb keeps only in-frame clonotypes and omits some of them. The data hold 140,000 or so clones, with 80% to 90% observed a single time. What was sequenced was peripheral blood. Receptors were obtained from a woman in her forties or fifties with active or convalescent COVID-19.

This chain links TRBV19 with TRBJ1-2; unclear D gene. CDR1 and CDR2 (germline): LNHDA, SQIVND (reference sequence). CDR3 length equals 15 residues. Trimming stripped 0 bases from V and 4 bases from J, with 12 bases between. CDR3 region: CASSIDSRRSYGYTF. Here the CDR3 DNA reads TGTGCCAGTAGTATAGATTCGCGAAGGAGCTATGGCTACACCTTC.

J is TRBJ1-5 and V is TRBV27, with 7 nucleotides matching TRBD1. The CDR3 totals 15 residues. The germline V gene encodes CDR1 MNHEY and CDR2 SMNVEV (reference sequence). J gave up 2 bases and V 5 bases, and 6 bases lay outside the gene matches. CDR3 region: CASSPGTDGNQPQHF. The CDR3 DNA reads TGTGCCAGCAGTCCCGGGACAGATGGCAATCAGCCCCAGCATTTT.

In this sample, this clone turned up once. This sequence joins TRBV18 and TRBJ1-4, with D perhaps TRBD1 (6 bases). Germline loops: CDR1 KGHSH, CDR2 LQKENI. V was pared by 4 bases and J by 8 bases, with 20 bases between. The CDR3 has 16 amino acids. The CDR3 nucleotides read TGTGCCAGCTCACAACAACAGGGTTATGGAGGCGAAAAACTGTTTTTT. It translates to CASSQQQGYGGEKLFF.

This chain joins TRBV18 and TRBJ2-1; TRBD2 is a possible D gene (6 bases). This CDR3 is built from 14 residues. Germline lookup yields CDR1 KGHSH and CDR2 LQKENI. The V end lost 9 bases, the J end lost 5 bases, and 17 bases lay between the germline ends. The CDR3 DNA sequence: TGTGCCAGTTTCGGAGGGAAAAGGGACAATGAGCAGTTCTTC. Its translation is CASFGGKRDNEQFF.

The table lists this clone with a few counts. The chain has TRBV20-1 and TRBJ2-3, with unresolved D. The CDR3 runs to 10 residues. Looked up from germline, CDR1 is DFQATT and CDR2 is SNEGSKA (reference sequence). V was clipped by 3 bases and J by 7 bases, with 5 bases between them. CDR3 DNA sequence: TGCAGTGCTAGCCCATATACGCAGTATTTT. This gives the protein CSASPYTQYF.

CDR3 region: CASSILEGSETQYF. The CDR3 nucleotides read TGTGCCAGTAGTATTTTGGAGGGATCAGAGACCCAGTACTTC. The J gene is TRBJ2-5, the V gene TRBV19; a weak D match, TRBD2 (6 bases). V was shortened by 3 bases and J by 4 bases, with 12 bases between the two germline ends. Germline CDR1 reads LNHDA; CDR2 reads SQIVND (reference sequence). The CDR3 covers 14 residues.

V is TRBV24-1 and J is TRBJ1-1; D might be TRBD1 (5 bases). CDR1 is KGHDR and CDR2 is SFDVKD in the germline V gene. Trimming removed 4 bases from V and 8 bases from J, with 16 bases in between. The CDR3 is 14 residues long. CDR3 sequence: CATSDPGRGGEAFF. The CDR3 region has the DNA TGTGCCACCAGTGACCCCGGGCGGGGCGGGGAAGCTTTCTTT.

The V gene is TRBV11-2, the J gene TRBJ2-4; 10 bases fit TRBD2. Germline V gene sequence: CDR1 SGHAT, CDR2 FQNNGV. The CDR3 loop spans 14 amino acids. V was clipped by 3 bases and J by 6 bases; unmatched bases: 2. CDR3 amino acids: CASSLGLAPNIQYF. DNA of the CDR3: TGTGCCAGCAGCTTGGGACTAGCGCCAAACATTCAGTACTTC.

This clone is a singleton in its sample. The rearrangement joins TRBV3-1 (or the pseudogene TRBV3-2) to TRBJ1-1; weak D call: TRBD1 (5 bases). The germline gives CDR1 LGHDT, CDR2 YNNKEL (reference sequence). This CDR3 comprises 13 residues. V was clipped by 3 bases and J by 4 bases, with 9 bases between them. This CDR3 is CASSQGLRTEAFF. The CDR3 nucleotides read TGTGCCAGCAGCCAGGGGCTGCGCACTGAAGCTTTCTTT.

This chain uses TRBV27 with TRBJ1-2; perhaps TRBD1 as D (6 bases). The V end was cut by 4 bases, the J end by 5 bases, with 14 bases between. The germline gives CDR1 MNHEY, CDR2 SMNVEV (reference sequence). This CDR3 region has 14 residues. The CDR3 reads CASSSSGTRYGYTF. The CDR3 DNA follows: TGTGCCAGCAGTTCCTCCGGGACACGTTATGGCTACACCTTC.

The chain uses TRBV29-1 and TRBJ1-1; 8 bases fit TRBD1. The CDR3 totals 12 residues. Losses at the gene ends were 6 bases for V and 1 base for J; bases not matched to a gene: 1. Germline V gene sequence: CDR1 SQVTM, CDR2 ANQGSEA. The CDR3 region is CSVGTGNTEAFF. The CDR3 DNA reads as TGCAGCGTGGGGACAGGGAACACTGAAGCTTTCTTT.

On this clone: This sequence may be a read error, since a much larger clone differs from it by one base. The sample has other DNA sequences that encode this CDR3 too. CDR3 protein: CASSSGQPYEQYF. DNA for the CDR3: TGTGCCAGCAGCTCGGGACAGCCCTACGAACAGTACTTC. The chain carries TRBV7-8 and TRBJ2-7, with TRBD1 matching 7 bases. This CDR3 has 13 residues. Germline V CDR1 and CDR2: SGHVS, FQNEAQ.

The V call is TRBV6-1, the J call TRBJ2-1; perhaps TRBD2 as D (6 bases). The CDR3 has 15 amino acids. Trimming left V 3 bases short and J 1 base short, with 10 bases between. Germline lookup yields CDR1 MNHNS and CDR2 SASEGT. Here the CDR3 DNA reads TGTGCCAGCAGTGACCCCGGAGGGTCCTACAATGAGCAGTTCTTC. Its translation: CASSDPGGSYNEQFF.

V is TRBV27 and J is TRBJ1-3, with D tentatively TRBD1 (6 bases). V lost 4 bases and J lost 3, with 7 bases in between. This CDR3 has 13 residues. Germline values: CDR1 MNHEY, CDR2 SMNVEV (reference sequence). The CDR3 bases are TGTGCCAGCAGTTACAGGGATGGAAACACCATATATTTT. This codes for CASSYRDGNTIYF.

The chain has TRBV4-1 and TRBJ2-1, with D perhaps matching TRBD2 (7 bases). In germline, CDR1 is MGHRA, CDR2 YSYEKL. Trimming pared 1 base from V and 2 bases from J, leaving 15 bases between. The CDR3 is made up of 17 amino acids. CDR3 sequence: CASSQGGGGRTYNEQFF. The CDR3 region has the DNA TGCGCCAGCAGCCAAGGGGGGGGCGGGAGAACCTACAATGAGCAGTTCTTC.

This chain joins TRBV6-5 and TRBJ2-7; 8 nucleotides agree with TRBD1. The trim removed 6 bases at V and 2 bases at J, leaving 9 bases unmatched. Germline CDR1 reads MNHEY; CDR2 reads SVGAGI. This CDR3 is 15 amino acids long. The CDR3 nucleotides are TGTGCCAGCAGCCTTACGGGACAGGCAGCCTACGAGCAGTACTTC. It encodes CASSLTGQAAYEQYF.

The chain employs TRBV11-2 and TRBJ2-5; 7 bases map to TRBD2. V dropped 1 base and J dropped 5; count of bases not matched to a gene: 7. The CDR3 spans 15 residues. CDR1 is SGHAT and CDR2 is FQNNGV in the germline V gene. CDR3 in DNA: TGTGCCAGCAGCTTAGTTCGCGGGAGTCGGGAGACCCAGTACTTC. Translation: CASSLVRGSRETQYF.

V is TRBV11-2 and J is TRBJ2-7; the D gene is possibly TRBD1 (6 bases). The CDR3 totals 12 residues. Per the germline V gene, CDR1 is SGHAT and CDR2 is FQNNGV. Between the trimmed V and J ends, which lost 6 bases and 7 bases, there was a span of 13 bases. The CDR3 coding sequence is TGTGCCAGCAGGTCGTTAGGGGGAGAGCAGTACTTC. This encodes CASRSLGGEQYF.

The rearrangement joins TRBV12-3 or TRBV12-4 to TRBJ2-7; the match to TRBD2 covers 11 bases. The CDR3 is made up of 13 amino acids. Losses at the gene ends were 4 bases for V and 4 bases for J; bases not matched to a gene: 0. The CDR3 region is CASSWTSGYEQYF. The CDR3 DNA sequence: TGTGCCAGCAGTTGGACTAGCGGGTACGAGCAGTACTTC.

The chain is built from TRBV5-1 and TRBJ1-1; D is perhaps TRBD1 (6 bases). CDR1 and CDR2 (germline): SGHRS, YFSETQ. Trimming removed 4 bases at V and 5 bases at J, with 15 bases between. The length of the CDR3 is 14 residues. The CDR3 DNA reads as TGCGCCAGCAGCGTGTCACAGGGATGGACTGAAGCTTTCTTT. This gives the protein CASSVSQGWTEAFF.

This chain connects TRBV24-1 to TRBJ1-2; 7 nucleotides line up with TRBD1. Germline V gene data show CDR1 as KGHDR and CDR2 as SFDVKD. The V segment lost 5 bases and the J segment 3 bases; nucleotides outside the gene matches: 2. This CDR3 has 13 residues. Here the CDR3 reads CATSGTGDYGYTF. Here the CDR3 DNA reads TGTGCCACCAGTGGGACAGGAGACTATGGCTACACCTTC.

This clone was observed a single time. The chain uses TRBV30 and TRBJ1-3, with D perhaps TRBD1 (5 bases). The CDR3 length is 12 residues. Trimming stripped 2 bases from V and 4 bases from J, with 6 bases between. Germline V gives CDR1 GTSNPN, CDR2 SVGIG (reference sequence). DNA of the CDR3: TGTGCCTGGAGTTACAGGGGAAACACCATATATTTT. Residues: CAWSYRGNTIYF.

The chain employs TRBV30 and TRBJ2-2; TRBD2 matches 7 bases. The CDR3 extends over 16 amino acids. Unmatched junction bases numbered 9, after V lost 1 base and J lost 4 bases. Germline-derived CDR1 and CDR2 are GTSNPN and SVGIG (reference sequence). The CDR3 sequence: CAWSAQMRGITGELFF. CDR3 nucleotides: TGTGCCTGGAGTGCCCAAATGCGGGGGATCACCGGGGAGCTGTTTTTT.

The chain couples TRBV29-1 to TRBJ1-2; D is unclear. The V end was cut by 6 bases, the J end by 3 bases, with 8 bases between. Looked up from germline, CDR1 is SQVTM and CDR2 is ANQGSEA. This CDR3 comprises 11 residues. CDR3: CSVAEHYGYTF. The CDR3 coding sequence is TGCAGCGTAGCCGAGCACTATGGCTACACCTTC.

The J gene is TRBJ2-7, the V gene TRBV6-5; 11 bases are shared with TRBD2. With 7 bases clipped from V and 3 bases from J, the junction kept 5 bases outside the gene matches. Germline CDR1 and CDR2: MNHEY and SVGAGI. There are 14 residues in the CDR3. The CDR3 spells CASKGTSGGYEQYF. The CDR3 DNA is TGTGCCAGCAAGGGGACTAGCGGAGGCTACGAGCAGTACTTC.

The chain uses TRBV19 and TRBJ2-5; 8 bases agree with TRBD2. Germline CDR1 is LNHDA and CDR2 is SQIVND (reference sequence). Trimming cost V 5 bases and J 3 bases; bases outside gene matches: 2. This CDR3 spans 13 amino acids. The CDR3 bases are TGTGCCAGTAGTGGACTAGCCGAAGAGACCCAGTACTTC. Translating it yields CASSGLAEETQYF.

The rearrangement links TRBV4-1 to TRBJ2-4; the match to TRBD1 covers 9 bases. The CDR3 has 15 amino acids. CDR1 and CDR2 (germline): MGHRA, YSYEKL. After removal of 6 bases from V and 6 bases from J, the junction contained 9 bases not matched to a gene. The CDR3 here is CASSRAGTGTNIQYF. DNA for the CDR3: TGCGCCAGCAGTCGTGCCGGGACAGGGACAAACATTCAGTACTTC.

V usage is TRBV20-1 and J usage is TRBJ2-3; 7 nucleotides line up with TRBD1. The CDR3 has 14 residues. V lost 3 bases, J lost 2 bases, and 5 bases stayed unmatched. Germline CDR1 DFQATT, CDR2 SNEGSKA (reference sequence). For the CDR3, the DNA is TGCAGTGCTAGTGGGACAGCCGACACAGATACGCAGTATTTT. Translated, it gives CSASGTADTDTQYF.

The genes are TRBV5-1 and TRBJ2-3, with 13 nucleotides matching TRBD2. The CDR3 runs to 17 residues. J lost 2 bases, V lost 4 bases, and 7 bases had no gene match. Per germline, CDR1 SGHRS and CDR2 YFSETQ. CDR3 DNA sequence: TGCGCCAGCAGCCACACGACTAGCGGGGGGAACACAGATACGCAGTATTTT. This sequence encodes CASSHTTSGGNTDTQYF.

The chain employs TRBV18 and TRBJ1-2; D may be TRBD1 (6 bases). The CDR3 is 15 residues long. In germline, CDR1 is KGHSH, CDR2 LQKENI. V lost 1 base, J lost 3 bases, and 12 bases lay in between. The CDR3 sequence is CASSPRQAAHYGYTF. CDR3 DNA sequence: TGTGCCAGCTCACCACGACAGGCAGCGCACTATGGCTACACCTTC. Full variable domain (missing parts from reference TRBV18 and TRBJ1-2): NAGVMQNPRHLVRRRGQEARLRCSPMKGHSHVYWYRQLPEEGLKFMVYLQKENIIDESGMPKERFSAEFPKEGPSILRIQQVVRGDSAAYFCASSPRQAAHYGYTFGSGTRLTVV.

V gene TRBV12-5 combines with J gene TRBJ2-2; D unclear. Germline CDR1 is LGHNT and CDR2 is FRNRAP. CDR3 length equals 15 residues. The germline V and J ends were trimmed by 6 bases and 1 base, with 12 bases remaining between them. CDR3 in DNA: TGTGCTAGTGGCCGGTTGGGCGAGAACACCGGGGAGCTGTTTTTT. Protein sequence: CASGRLGENTGELFF.

The genes are TRBV11-1 and TRBJ2-7, with 12 bases that match TRBD2. Germline V gene data show CDR1 as SGHAT and CDR2 as FQDESV (reference sequence). The length of the CDR3 is 15 residues. Trimming took 3 bases from V and 6 from J; bases not matched to a gene: 6. CDR3 DNA sequence: TGTGCCAGCAGCTTGAGACTAGCGGGAGTCACCGAGCAGTACTTC. This translates into CASSLRLAGVTEQYF. The entire variable domain, with the rest obtained from reference TRBV11-1 and TRBJ2-7, is as follows: EAEVAQSPRYKITEKSQAVAFWCDPISGHATLYWYRQILGQGPELLVQFQDESVVDDSQLPKDRFSAERLKGVDSTLKIQPAELGDSAMYLCASSLRLAGVTEQYFGPGTRLTVT.